Presented here are 10 T cell receptor beta chains from one specimen sequenced in a study of T-cell reconstitution after alpha-beta-depleted transplantation in children. A library of TCRbeta sequences, prepared with unique molecular identifiers, was generated. One entry per CDR3 protein results from TCRdb running MiXCR on the PCR reads. The table records over 85,000 distinct CDR3 sequences, 6% to 9% of them present only once. The source was PBMCs, collected before TCRalphabeta/CD19-depleted stem cell transplant. The receptors derive from a boy between 2 and 15 years old with acute lymphoblastic leukemia, due to receive a stem cell transplant.

This clonotype came up a few times. The chain couples TRBV28 to TRBJ2-2; D unresolved. The CDR3 extends over 13 amino acids. Germline assignment: CDR1 MDHEN and CDR2 SYDVKM. Trimming cost V 4 bases and J 6 bases, with 9 bases left between them. Here the CDR3 DNA reads TGTGCCAGCAGTTCAAGGGCCTCCGGGGAGCTGTTTTTT. Translation: CASSSRASGELFF.

This clonotype showed up many times. J is TRBJ2-7 and V is TRBV27; 11 nucleotides match TRBD1. Trimming cost V 1 base and J 1 base; bases outside gene matches: 0. CDR1 is MNHEY, CDR2 SMNVEV, per germline (reference sequence). The CDR3 runs to 15 residues. The CDR3 spells CASSLWDRGSYEQYF. The CDR3, as DNA: TGTGCCAGCAGTTTATGGGACAGGGGGTCCTACGAGCAGTACTTC.

V gene TRBV14 combines with J gene TRBJ1-4, with no clear D. V lost 1 base and J lost 7, with 13 bases in between. CDR1 and CDR2 (germline): SGHDN, FVKESK. This CDR3 is built from 15 residues. CDR3 region: CASSQGGVFREKLFF. The CDR3 DNA reads as TGTGCCAGCAGCCAAGGCGGGGTATTCCGTGAAAAACTGTTTTTT.

The sample holds a few counts of this clonotype. The genes are TRBV5-1 and TRBJ2-7; TRBD2 is a possible D gene (5 bases). V lost 0 bases and J lost 7, with 8 bases in between. CDR1 is SGHRS and CDR2 is YFSETQ in the germline V gene. The CDR3 runs 12 residues. Here the CDR3 DNA reads TGCGCCAGCAGCTTGGGGCCGGGGGAGCAGTACTTC. Amino acids: CASSLGPGEQYF.

This clonotype was seen ten or more times. This chain uses TRBV29-1 with TRBJ1-1; D remains unclear. The CDR3 is 14 amino acids. Germline V CDR1 and CDR2: SQVTM, ANQGSEA. V was cut by 2 bases and J by 1 base, with 11 bases left in between. DNA of the CDR3: TGCAGCGTTGAACGGAGACTAGGGAACACTGAAGCTTTCTTT. This codes for CSVERRLGNTEAFF.

This clonotype was seen ten or more times. The chain uses TRBV3-1 and TRBJ2-1; D is unclear. Trimming took 2 bases from V and 15 from J, leaving 14 bases between them. Per the germline V gene, CDR1 is LGHDT and CDR2 is YNNKEL (reference sequence). This CDR3 region has 12 residues. CDR3 nucleotide sequence: TGTGCCAGCAGCCAACTTTTTGGGGATTTGTTCTTC. It is translated as CASSQLFGDLFF.

The rearrangement joins TRBV6-1 to TRBJ2-7; 9 bases are a match to TRBD2. The CDR3 loop spans 15 amino acids. Germline CDR1 is MNHNS and CDR2 is SASEGT. J lost 4 bases, V lost 2 bases, and 6 bases had no gene match. CDR3 sequence (DNA): TGTGCCAGCAGTGAACGCCTAGCGGGGCGTTACGAGCAGTACTTC. It is translated as CASSERLAGRYEQYF.

Ten or more counts support this clonotype. The rearrangement links TRBV7-2 to TRBJ2-3; 14 bases line up with TRBD2. Trimming took 1 base from V and 14 from J; bases not matched to a gene: 8. Germline V gene data show CDR1 as SGHTA and CDR2 as FQGNSA. The CDR3 sequence is 15 residues long. The CDR3 bases are TGTGCCAGCAGCTTAGGACTAGCGGGGGGGCTTGGTTCGTATTTT. Its protein is CASSLGLAGGLGSYF.

This clonotype was found many times. The chain joins TRBV19 to TRBJ2-3, with TRBD2 matching over 13 bases. The CDR3 is 16 amino acids. V lost 7 bases to trimming and J lost 2 bases; unmatched junction nucleotides: 6. Germline V lookup: CDR1 LNHDA, CDR2 SQIVND (reference sequence). Here the CDR3 reads CASTSGLAGYTDTQYF. The DNA of the CDR3 is TGTGCCAGTACCTCGGGACTAGCGGGGTACACAGATACGCAGTATTTT.

This clonotype was observed many times. V usage is TRBV7-2 and J usage is TRBJ2-2; D is perhaps TRBD2 (5 bases). CDR3 length: 15 amino acids. V was clipped by 5 bases and J by 5 bases, with 15 bases between them. The germline CDR1 and CDR2 sequences are SGHTA and FQGNSA. In DNA form, the CDR3 reads TGTGCCAGCAGCGTCACGGGAACTCAGACCGGGGAGCTGTTTTTT. Protein product: CASSVTGTQTGELFF.